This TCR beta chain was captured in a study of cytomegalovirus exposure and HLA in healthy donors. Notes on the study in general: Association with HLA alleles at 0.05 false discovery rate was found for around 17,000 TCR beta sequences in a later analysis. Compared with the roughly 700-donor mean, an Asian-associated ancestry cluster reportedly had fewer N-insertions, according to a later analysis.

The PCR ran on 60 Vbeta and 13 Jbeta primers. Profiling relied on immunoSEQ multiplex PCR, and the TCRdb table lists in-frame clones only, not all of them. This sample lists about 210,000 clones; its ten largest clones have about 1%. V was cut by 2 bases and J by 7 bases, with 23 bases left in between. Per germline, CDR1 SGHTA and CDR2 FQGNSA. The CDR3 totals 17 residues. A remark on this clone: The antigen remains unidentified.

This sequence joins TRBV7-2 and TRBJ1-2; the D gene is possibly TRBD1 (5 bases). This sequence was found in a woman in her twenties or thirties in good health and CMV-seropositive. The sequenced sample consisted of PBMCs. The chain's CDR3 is CASSLRFTDSNQGGYTF. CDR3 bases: TGTGCCAGCAGCTTACGTTTTACAGATAGTAACCAGGGTGGCTACACCTTC.